Below, 14 T cell receptor beta chains from the same sample are listed, as sequenced in a study of blood T cell repertoires in COVID-19 (TCRdb year 2020). The library relied on the immunoSEQ multiplex PCR assay. TCRdb mirrors the immuneACCESS table, restricted to in-frame sequences. Some clones are absent from its copies; in checked studies, under half trace to an unresolved V gene, and the reason for the others is unknown. The sample includes 250,000 to 400,000 clones, with more than 75% observed a single time. Together, the top ten hold under 5.5% of the sample. The sequencing input was PBMCs or T cells enriched from blood (not recorded which). The receptors come from a woman in her twenties or thirties who had recovered from COVID-19.

The chain has TRBV7-9 and TRBJ1-2; the match to TRBD1 covers 8 bases. The CDR3 extends over 12 amino acids. The V gene end was trimmed by 7 bases and the J gene end by 8 bases; junction bases not matched to a gene: 6. Germline CDR1 reads SEHNR; CDR2 reads FQNEAQ (reference sequence). This CDR3 reads CASTRTGTGYTF. The CDR3 DNA follows: TGTGCCAGCACCAGGACAGGGACCGGCTACACCTTC.

The chain carries TRBV28 and TRBJ1-2, with D maybe TRBD1 (5 bases). Germline V gene data show CDR1 as MDHEN and CDR2 as SYDVKM. Trimming took 4 bases from V and 4 from J, leaving 19 bases between them. This CDR3 spans 16 amino acids. CDR3 bases: TGTGCCAGCAGTTCCAGGCGAGCCCTAGGGGTCTATGGCTACACCTTC. Translated: CASSSRRALGVYGYTF.

The rearrangement links TRBV28 to TRBJ2-7; 13 bases are a match to TRBD2. V was pared by 4 bases and J by 6 bases, with 12 bases of the junction left unmatched. The CDR3 has 17 residues. The V gene's germline CDR1 is MDHEN and CDR2 SYDVKM. For the CDR3, the DNA is TGTGCCAGCAGTTCATCTAAGACTAGCGGGGGGCCAGGCGAGCAGTACTTC. Protein product: CASSSSKTSGGPGEQYF.

The V gene is TRBV6-6, the J gene TRBJ2-7; TRBD1 is a possible D gene (6 bases). CDR3 length: 16 amino acids. CDR1 is MNHNY and CDR2 is SVGAGI in the germline V gene (reference sequence). V was trimmed by 6 bases and J by 0 bases, leaving 18 bases between them. The DNA of the CDR3 is TGTGCCAGCAGCCCGTTCAGGGGCGATAGCTCCTACGAGCAGTACTTC. Translated: CASSPFRGDSSYEQYF.

This clone was seen just once. The V and J genes are TRBV9 and TRBJ2-7, with 9 bases lining up with TRBD1. After removal of 2 bases from V and 5 bases from J, the junction contained 11 bases not matched to a gene. The CDR3 has 16 residues. Germline CDR1 reads SGDLS; CDR2 reads YYNGEE. CDR3 region: CASSVTRDREFDEQYF. The CDR3, as DNA: TGTGCCAGCAGCGTTACCCGGGACAGGGAGTTCGACGAGCAGTACTTC.

This chain links TRBV19 with TRBJ2-3, with 9 bases identical to TRBD2. The CDR3 length is 16 residues. Looked up from germline, CDR1 is LNHDA and CDR2 is SQIVND (reference sequence). V lost 4 bases, J lost 0 bases, and 5 bases stayed unmatched. The CDR3 protein is CASSNQRGVSTDTQYF. The CDR3 region has the DNA TGTGCCAGTAGTAACCAGCGGGGGGTCAGCACAGATACGCAGTATTTT.

CDR3: CASSQETGFFLMNTEAFF. As DNA, the CDR3 is TGCGCCAGCAGCCAAGAGACAGGGTTTTTTCTCATGAACACTGAAGCTTTCTTT. The chain couples TRBV4-1 to TRBJ1-1, with 7 bases matching TRBD1. Trimming took 0 bases from V and 0 from J; bases not matched to a gene: 10. CDR1 is MGHRA, CDR2 YSYEKL, per germline. The CDR3 loop spans 18 amino acids.

The genes are TRBV7-9 and TRBJ2-2; 9 nucleotides align to TRBD2. The V and J ends lost 2 bases and 5 bases, in that order; junction bases with no gene match: 3. Germline lookup yields CDR1 SEHNR and CDR2 FQNEAQ (reference sequence). CDR3 length: 15 residues. The CDR3 loop reads CASSLTAGGTGELFF. CDR3 nucleotide sequence: TGTGCCAGCAGCTTAACTGCGGGAGGGACCGGGGAGCTGTTTTTT.

The CDR3 nucleotides read TGCGCCAGCAGCCAAGGGTCCGGACTGGTAAACATTCAGTACTTC. Its protein is CASSQGSGLVNIQYF. The V call is TRBV4-1, the J call TRBJ2-4; perhaps TRBD2 as D (5 bases). Germline CDR1 and CDR2: MGHRA and YSYEKL. The CDR3 is 15 residues long. The V end lost 1 base, the J end lost 6 bases, and 13 bases lay between the germline ends.

This sequence joins TRBV5-4 and TRBJ2-7, with 10 bases that match TRBD1. J lost 5 bases, V lost 4 bases, and 12 bases had no gene match. CDR3 length equals 16 residues. CDR1 and CDR2 (germline): SGHNT, YYREEE (reference sequence). CDR3 sequence (DNA): TGTGCCAGCAGCCCGACAGGGGGCCAGCGGGCGGACGAGCAGTACTTC. It codes for CASSPTGGQRADEQYF. Using reference TRBV5-4 and TRBJ2-7 for the parts outside the CDR3, the full variable domain is ETGVTQSPTHLIKTRGQQVTLRCSSQSGHNTVSWYQQALGQGPQFIFQYYREEENGRGNFPPRFSGLQFPNYSSELNVNALELDDSALYLCASSPTGGQRADEQYFGPGTRLTVT.

The chain employs TRBV2 and TRBJ1-5; possible D gene TRBD1, 6 bases. Trimming took 4 bases from V and 3 from J, leaving 13 bases between them. The CDR3 runs 15 residues. Germline CDR1 and CDR2: SNHLY and FYNNEI. CDR3 region: CASSGPTGDNQPQHF. CDR3 bases: TGTGCCAGCAGTGGACCGACAGGAGACAATCAGCCCCAGCATTTT.

V and J are TRBV11-2 and TRBJ2-7, with 8 bases that match TRBD1. The CDR3 extends over 13 amino acids. The junction had 1 base not matched to a gene; V was cut back by 3 bases and J by 3 bases. Germline CDR1 SGHAT, CDR2 FQNNGV. In DNA form, the CDR3 reads TGTGCCAGCAGCTTTACAGGGGGCTACGAGCAGTACTTC. Its translation: CASSFTGGYEQYF. Variable domain in full (rest from reference TRBV11-2 and TRBJ2-7): EAGVAQSPRYKIIEKRQSVAFWCNPISGHATLYWYQQILGQGPKLLIQFQNNGVVDDSQLPKDRFSAERLKGVDSTLKIQPAKLEDSAVYLCASSFTGGYEQYFGPGTRLTVT.

The chain links TRBV15 to TRBJ1-5, with a tentative D call TRBD1 (5 bases). CDR1 and CDR2 from the germline V gene are LNHNV and YYDKDF (reference sequence). The CDR3 consists of 14 residues. V lost 1 base to trimming and J lost 2 bases, with 6 bases between them. Written as DNA, the CDR3 is TGTGCCACCAGCAGAGGCAGGGGCAATCAGCCCCAGCATTTT. Translation gives CATSRGRGNQPQHF.

This clone was seen only once. This rearrangement joins TRBV3-1 (or the pseudogene TRBV3-2) to TRBJ2-7, with TRBD1 as a possible D gene (6 bases). V was pared by 1 base and J by 6 bases, with 7 bases between. This CDR3 region has 12 residues. Germline-derived CDR1 and CDR2 are LGHDT and YNNKEL (reference sequence). The CDR3 is CASSQGRGEQYF. The CDR3 coding sequence is TGTGCCAGCAGCCAAGGCAGGGGCGAGCAGTACTTC.